Shown below are 17 T cell receptor beta chains from a single sample sequenced in a study of T cells in Graves' hyperthyroidism and ophthalmopathy. Amplification yielded TCR beta CDR3 regions, with RNA transcripts as the source. An initial round of RT-PCR targeting the TCR CDR3 relied on the HTBI primer set. TCRdb re-called the multiplex PCR reads through MiXCR, storing one row per CDR3 protein. The data show under 750,000 distinct CDR3 sequences, 18% seen once. Sequenced input: blood. The receptors derive from a woman between 45 and 65 years old with Graves' hyperthyroidism that later progressed to Graves' ophthalmopathy.

Many counts were recorded for this clonotype. The chain joins TRBV2 to TRBJ1-1; tentatively, D is TRBD1 (5 bases). Trimming pared 1 base from V and 5 bases from J, leaving 11 bases between. CDR1 and CDR2 from the germline V gene are SNHLY and FYNNEI. This CDR3 is 14 amino acids long. The CDR3 region is CASSEGKGWTEAFF. Here the CDR3 DNA reads TGTGCCAGCAGTGAAGGAAAGGGGTGGACTGAAGCTTTCTTT.

The table lists this clonotype with a few counts. V and J are TRBV6-1 and TRBJ2-1; D call uncertain. This CDR3 is 13 amino acids long. The V gene's germline CDR1 is MNHNS and CDR2 SASEGT. The V gene lost 5 bases and the J gene lost 9 bases, with 14 bases spanning the gap. CDR3 protein: CASSMTPGPEQFF. In nucleotides, the CDR3 is TGTGCCAGCAGTATGACCCCCGGACCTGAGCAGTTCTTC.

At least ten counts were recorded for this clonotype. The chain combines TRBV5-1 with TRBJ1-2; D gene ambiguous. Looked up from germline, CDR1 is SGHRS and CDR2 is YFSETQ. The V end was cut by 4 bases, the J end by 3 bases, with 16 bases between. The CDR3 has 15 amino acids. In nucleotides, the CDR3 is TGCGCCAGCAGCCCCGCTCTTGAAGGACACTATGGCTACACCTTC. Protein product: CASSPALEGHYGYTF. The full variable domain, rest sourced from reference TRBV5-1 and TRBJ1-2, is KAGVTQTPRYLIKTRGQQVTLSCSPISGHRSVSWYQQTPGQGLQFLFEYFSETQRNKGNFPGRFSGRQFSNSRSEMNVSTLELGDSALYLCASSPALEGHYGYTFGSGTRLTVV.

This clonotype showed up many times. The V call is TRBV12-3 or TRBV12-4, the J call TRBJ2-3; 11 positions agree with TRBD1. Germline trimming cut 5 bases from V and 0 bases from J; bases unmatched to any gene: 13. CDR3 length equals 19 residues. CDR3 in DNA: TGTGCCAGCAGTCCCGGACAGGGGGCCTGGGGGGTCAGCACAGATACGCAGTATTTT. This encodes CASSPGQGAWGVSTDTQYF.

This clonotype showed up many times. The chain has TRBV30 and TRBJ1-1; 7 bases map to TRBD1. Losses at the gene ends were 0 bases for V and 5 bases for J; bases not matched to a gene: 6. The CDR3 sequence is 14 residues long. Germline-derived CDR1 and CDR2 are GTSNPN and SVGIG (reference sequence). CDR3 bases: TGTGCCTGGAGTGTTGGCAGGGGGGAAACTGAAGCTTTCTTT. It specifies CAWSVGRGETEAFF.

This chain uses TRBV4-1 with TRBJ2-7, with a tentative D call TRBD2 (7 bases). The V gene lost 0 bases and the J gene lost 1 base, with 13 bases spanning the gap. Per the germline V gene, CDR1 is MGHRA and CDR2 is YSYEKL. This CDR3 region has 16 residues. The CDR3 DNA follows: TGCGCCAGCAGCCAAGATAACGGGGGGCGATCCTACGAGCAGTACTTC. Protein product: CASSQDNGGRSYEQYF.

This clonotype was counted between two and nine times. The chain uses TRBV10-3 and TRBJ2-5; 10 positions match TRBD2. V lost 4 bases to trimming and J lost 1 base; unmatched junction nucleotides: 9. CDR1 and CDR2 from the germline V gene are ENHRY and SYGVKD. The CDR3 runs 17 residues. CDR3 sequence (DNA): TGTGCCATCAGTGGGGTAGCGGGGGGCTACCTCCAAGAGACCCAGTACTTC. Amino acids: CAISGVAGGYLQETQYF.

The chain has TRBV20-1 and TRBJ1-1; no clear D gene. The CDR3 contains 9 residues. Germline V gene data show CDR1 as DFQATT and CDR2 as SNEGSKA (reference sequence). Deletions cut 3 bases from V and 7 bases from J, with 3 bases between. CDR3 region: CSASSEAFF. As DNA, the CDR3 is TGCAGTGCTAGCAGTGAAGCTTTCTTT.

Only a few counts were recorded for this clonotype. The chain employs TRBV3-1 and TRBJ2-7; D is perhaps TRBD1 (6 bases). The CDR3 consists of 15 residues. V was shortened by 4 bases and J by 3 bases, with 16 bases between the two germline ends. From germline, CDR1 is LGHDT and CDR2 YNNKEL (reference sequence). Written as DNA, the CDR3 is TGTGCCAGCAGCCTAAACAGGGCTCCAAACTACGAGCAGTACTTC. This codes for CASSLNRAPNYEQYF.

This clonotype was seen only a few times. This sequence joins TRBV11-2 and TRBJ1-4; TRBD1 might be the D (6 bases). The CDR3 runs to 15 residues. Trimming took off 1 base at V and 7 bases at J, with 13 bases between the two ends. In germline, CDR1 is SGHAT, CDR2 FQNNGV. The CDR3 DNA reads as TGTGCCAGCAGCTTAGGAACAGGGTTTGGTGAAAAACTGTTTTTT. It encodes CASSLGTGFGEKLFF. Combining the CDR3 with reference TRBV11-2 and TRBJ1-4 gives the whole variable domain EAGVAQSPRYKIIEKRQSVAFWCNPISGHATLYWYQQILGQGPKLLIQFQNNGVVDDSQLPKDRFSAERLKGVDSTLKIQPAKLEDSAVYLCASSLGTGFGEKLFFGSGTQLSVL.

This clonotype was seen repeatedly, ten times or more. The gene calls are TRBV5-8 and TRBJ2-3, with D possibly being TRBD1 (6 bases). Germline V CDR1 and CDR2: SGHTS, YDEGEE. The ends were cut back, 0 bases at V and 6 bases at J, with 14 bases in the middle. CDR3 length: 15 residues. CDR3 bases: TGTGCCAGCAGCTTGGGTCAGGGGACAACGGATACGCAGTATTTT. Translated: CASSLGQGTTDTQYF.

On this clonotype itself: The junction shows a germline mismatch at one end, possibly a read error. This chain uses TRBV7-7 with TRBJ1-2; 9 bases map to TRBD1. The CDR3 extends over 14 amino acids. From germline, CDR1 is SSHAT and CDR2 FNYEAQ (reference sequence). As DNA, the CDR3 is TGTGCTAGCAGCTTGGGGACAGGGCCTATGGACTACACCTTC. Its protein is CASSLGTGPMDYTF.

In regard to this clonotype: This sequence may be a read error, since a much larger clone differs from it by one base. V is TRBV20-1 and J is TRBJ1-5; possibly TRBD1 for D (5 bases). CDR1 and CDR2 (germline): DFQATT, SNEGSKA (reference sequence). The length of the CDR3 is 15 residues. The CDR3 nucleotides read TGCAGTGCTAGAGCGGGGGGGTATAGCAATCAGCCCCGGCATTTT. Its protein is CSARAGGYSNQPRHF.

This clonotype was counted ten times or more. The chain links TRBV2 to TRBJ1-5, with D possibly being TRBD1 (6 bases). There are 15 residues in the CDR3. The germline V and J ends were trimmed by 4 bases and 5 bases, with 15 bases remaining between them. CDR1 and CDR2 from the germline V gene are SNHLY and FYNNEI. The DNA of the CDR3 is TGTGCCAGCAGTGGGGGGGCAGGTGGGGATCAGCCCCAGCATTTT. Protein: CASSGGAGGDQPQHF.

V and J are TRBV19 and TRBJ1-1, with no clear D. Germline lookup yields CDR1 LNHDA and CDR2 SQIVND (reference sequence). V lost 8 bases, J lost 7 bases, and 11 bases lay in between. There are 11 residues in the CDR3. The CDR3 region is CASSATLEAFF. CDR3 nucleotide sequence: TGTGCCAGTTCCGCTACACTTGAAGCTTTCTTT.

The sample holds a few counts of this clonotype. The genes are TRBV20-1 and TRBJ1-2; TRBD1 is a possible D gene (6 bases). Trimming removed 1 base from V and 3 bases from J, with 21 bases in between. The CDR3 consists of 17 residues. CDR1 is DFQATT and CDR2 is SNEGSKA in the germline V gene (reference sequence). The CDR3 loop reads CSARGEGRDIADYGYTF. Written as DNA, the CDR3 is TGCAGTGCTAGAGGCGAAGGGCGGGACATAGCCGACTATGGCTACACCTTC.

This clonotype appeared many times. J is TRBJ2-1 and V is TRBV3-1, with unresolved D. V dropped 0 bases and J dropped 0 bases, with 15 bases sitting between them. Germline V gives CDR1 LGHDT, CDR2 YNNKEL (reference sequence). This CDR3 has 18 residues. CDR3 sequence (DNA): TGTGCCAGCAGCCAAGATCCCCAGGTAGTGAGCTCCTACAATGAGCAGTTCTTC. Protein: CASSQDPQVVSSYNEQFF.